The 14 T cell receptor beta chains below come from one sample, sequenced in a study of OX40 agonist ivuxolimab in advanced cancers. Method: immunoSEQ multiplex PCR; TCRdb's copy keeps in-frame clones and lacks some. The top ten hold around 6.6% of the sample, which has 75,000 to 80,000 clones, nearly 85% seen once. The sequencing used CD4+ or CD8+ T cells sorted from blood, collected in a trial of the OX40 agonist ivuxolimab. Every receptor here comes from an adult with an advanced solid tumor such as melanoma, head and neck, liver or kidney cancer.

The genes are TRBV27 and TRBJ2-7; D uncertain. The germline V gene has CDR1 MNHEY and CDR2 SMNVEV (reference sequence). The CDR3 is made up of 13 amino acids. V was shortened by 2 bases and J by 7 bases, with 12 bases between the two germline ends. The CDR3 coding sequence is TGTGCCAGCAGTTTAGGTCCGGGTTTAGAGCAGTACTTC. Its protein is CASSLGPGLEQYF.

DNA of the CDR3: TGTGCCAGCAGCCAGACAGGGATCAATCAGCCCCAGCATTTT. It encodes CASSQTGINQPQHF. The chain carries TRBV7-9 and TRBJ1-5; 7 bases are a match to TRBD1. Germline V gives CDR1 SEHNR, CDR2 FQNEAQ (reference sequence). Losses at the gene ends were 5 bases for V and 3 bases for J; bases not matched to a gene: 4. CDR3 length: 14 amino acids.

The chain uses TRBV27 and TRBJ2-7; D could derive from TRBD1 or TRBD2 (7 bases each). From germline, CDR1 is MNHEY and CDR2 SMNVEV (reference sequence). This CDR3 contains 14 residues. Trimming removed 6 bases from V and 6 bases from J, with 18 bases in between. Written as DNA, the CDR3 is TGTGCCAGCAGATGGACAGGAGCTAGCGGCGAGCAGTACTTC. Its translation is CASRWTGASGEQYF.

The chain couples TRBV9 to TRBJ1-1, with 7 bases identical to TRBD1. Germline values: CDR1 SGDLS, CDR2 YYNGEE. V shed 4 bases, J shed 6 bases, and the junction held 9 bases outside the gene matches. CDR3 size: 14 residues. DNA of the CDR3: TGTGCCAGCAGCCCGCGACAGGGAGGTCCTGAAGCTTTCTTT. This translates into CASSPRQGGPEAFF.

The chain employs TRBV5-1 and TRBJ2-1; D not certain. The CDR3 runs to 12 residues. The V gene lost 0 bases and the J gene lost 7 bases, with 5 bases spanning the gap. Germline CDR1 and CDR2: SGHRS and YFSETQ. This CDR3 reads CASSLALNEQFF. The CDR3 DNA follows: TGCGCCAGCAGCTTGGCACTTAATGAGCAGTTCTTC.

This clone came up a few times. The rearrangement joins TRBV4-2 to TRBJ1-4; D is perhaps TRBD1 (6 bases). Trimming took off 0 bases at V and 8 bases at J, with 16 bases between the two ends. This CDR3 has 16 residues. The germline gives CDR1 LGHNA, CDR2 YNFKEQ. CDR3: CASSQDASGRGEKLFF. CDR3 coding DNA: TGTGCCAGCAGCCAAGATGCGAGCGGCAGGGGAGAAAAACTGTTTTTT.

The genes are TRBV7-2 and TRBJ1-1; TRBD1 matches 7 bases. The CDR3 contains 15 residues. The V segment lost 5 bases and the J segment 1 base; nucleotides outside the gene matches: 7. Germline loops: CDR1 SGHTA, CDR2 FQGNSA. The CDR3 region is CASSLTRDRNTEAFF. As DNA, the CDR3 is TGTGCCAGCAGCCTAACCCGGGACAGGAACACTGAAGCTTTCTTT.

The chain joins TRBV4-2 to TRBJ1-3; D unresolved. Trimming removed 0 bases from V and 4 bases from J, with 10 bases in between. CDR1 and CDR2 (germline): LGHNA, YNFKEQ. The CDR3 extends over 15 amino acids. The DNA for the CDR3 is TGTGCCAGCAGCCAAGAGACGCTTTTAGGAAACACCATATATTTT. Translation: CASSQETLLGNTIYF.

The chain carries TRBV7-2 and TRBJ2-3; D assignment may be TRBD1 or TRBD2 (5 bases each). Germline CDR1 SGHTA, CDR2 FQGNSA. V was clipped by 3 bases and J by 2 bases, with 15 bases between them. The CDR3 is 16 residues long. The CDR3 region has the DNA TGTGCCAGCAGCTTCCAACCGGGACCGTACACAGATACGCAGTATTTT. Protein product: CASSFQPGPYTDTQYF.

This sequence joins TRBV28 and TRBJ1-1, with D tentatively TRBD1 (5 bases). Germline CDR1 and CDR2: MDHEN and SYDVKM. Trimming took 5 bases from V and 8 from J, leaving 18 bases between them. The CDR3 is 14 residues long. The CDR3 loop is CASSASPRQKEAFF. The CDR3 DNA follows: TGTGCCAGCAGTGCCTCCCCCCGACAGAAGGAAGCTTTCTTT.

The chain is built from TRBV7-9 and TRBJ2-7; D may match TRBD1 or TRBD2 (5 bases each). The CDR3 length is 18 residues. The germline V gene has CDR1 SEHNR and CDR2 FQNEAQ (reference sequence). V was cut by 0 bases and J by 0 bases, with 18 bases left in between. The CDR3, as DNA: TGTGCCAGCAGCTTAGCCGGGGCCCTAGGTCTAAGCTCCTACGAGCAGTACTTC. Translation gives CASSLAGALGLSSYEQYF.

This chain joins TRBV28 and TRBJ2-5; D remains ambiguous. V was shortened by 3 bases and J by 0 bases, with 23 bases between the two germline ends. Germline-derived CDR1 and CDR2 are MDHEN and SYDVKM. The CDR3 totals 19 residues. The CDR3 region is CASSFTVGNSQLYQETQYF. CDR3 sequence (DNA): TGTGCCAGCAGTTTTACCGTGGGGAACAGCCAATTGTACCAAGAGACCCAGTACTTC.

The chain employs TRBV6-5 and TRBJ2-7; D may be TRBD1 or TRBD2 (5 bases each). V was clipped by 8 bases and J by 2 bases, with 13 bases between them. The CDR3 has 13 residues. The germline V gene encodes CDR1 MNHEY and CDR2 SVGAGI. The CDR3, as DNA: TGTGCCAGCCACGACCGGGGCGCCTACGAGCAGTACTTC. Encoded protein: CASHDRGAYEQYF.

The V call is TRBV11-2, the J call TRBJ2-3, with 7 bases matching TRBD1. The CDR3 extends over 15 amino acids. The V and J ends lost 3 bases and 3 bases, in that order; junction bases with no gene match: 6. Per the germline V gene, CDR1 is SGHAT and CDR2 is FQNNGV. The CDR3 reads CASSLTGWGTDTQYF. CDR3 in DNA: TGTGCCAGCAGCTTGACAGGGTGGGGGACAGATACGCAGTATTTT.